A single sample gave rise to the 5 T cell receptor beta chains below, sequenced in a study of metastatic and nonmetastatic thyroid tumors. TCRdb re-clonotyped the PCR reads via MiXCR. This table holds more than 50,000 clones, approximately 22% found once. Ahead of thyroid surgery, no patient had received treatment of any kind. Sequenced input: blood. The receptors were sampled from a female donor with papillary thyroid cancer or a benign thyroid nodule (not recorded which). Some clones in this sample may be carry-over from other donors' samples.

In regard to this clone: A much bigger clone sits one base away, suggesting this may be a read error. The V and J genes are TRBV3-1 and TRBJ2-5; D possibly corresponds to TRBD1 (8 bases). CDR1 is LGHDT, CDR2 YNNKEL, per germline (reference sequence). The CDR3 loop spans 14 amino acids. CDR3 amino acids: CACSQTGGGETQYF. As DNA, the CDR3 is TGTGCCTGCAGCCAAACAGGGGGAGGGGAGACCCAGTACTTC.

This clone has ten or more counts. The J gene is TRBJ2-1, the V gene TRBV19, with 7 bases matching TRBD1. Unmatched junction bases numbered 4, after V lost 5 bases and J lost 0 bases. This CDR3 is 15 amino acids long. Germline V gene data show CDR1 as LNHDA and CDR2 as SQIVND (reference sequence). The CDR3 reads CASSPWTGSYNEQFF. CDR3 coding DNA: TGTGCCAGTAGTCCCTGGACAGGCTCCTACAATGAGCAGTTCTTC.

This clone occurred a few times. This rearrangement joins TRBV6-1 to TRBJ2-7, with a tentative D call TRBD2 (5 bases). The germline V gene has CDR1 MNHNS and CDR2 SASEGT. The CDR3 spans 12 residues. Trimming stripped 4 bases from V and 7 bases from J, with 11 bases between. CDR3 nucleotide sequence: TGTGCCAGCAGTGTTGAACGGGGAGAGCAGTACTTC. This gives the protein CASSVERGEQYF.

This clone was seen at least ten times. The chain couples TRBV4-1 to TRBJ2-5; D remains ambiguous. The germline V gene encodes CDR1 MGHRA and CDR2 YSYEKL. The CDR3 runs to 15 residues. The V gene lost 3 bases and the J gene lost 2 bases, with 13 bases spanning the gap. CDR3 region: CASSHQGVLQETQYF. DNA for the CDR3: TGCGCCAGCAGCCATCAAGGAGTACTTCAAGAGACCCAGTACTTC.

This clone was recorded a few times. This rearrangement joins TRBV6-2 or TRBV6-3 to TRBJ2-1; 7 positions agree with TRBD2. The CDR3 has 17 amino acids. Germline assignment: CDR1 MNHEY and CDR2 SVGEGT. Germline trimming cut 6 bases from V and 1 base from J; bases unmatched to any gene: 12. CDR3 sequence (DNA): TGTGCCAGCAGACATCTGGCCGGGACTATATCCTACAATGAGCAGTTCTTC. It yields the protein CASRHLAGTISYNEQFF.